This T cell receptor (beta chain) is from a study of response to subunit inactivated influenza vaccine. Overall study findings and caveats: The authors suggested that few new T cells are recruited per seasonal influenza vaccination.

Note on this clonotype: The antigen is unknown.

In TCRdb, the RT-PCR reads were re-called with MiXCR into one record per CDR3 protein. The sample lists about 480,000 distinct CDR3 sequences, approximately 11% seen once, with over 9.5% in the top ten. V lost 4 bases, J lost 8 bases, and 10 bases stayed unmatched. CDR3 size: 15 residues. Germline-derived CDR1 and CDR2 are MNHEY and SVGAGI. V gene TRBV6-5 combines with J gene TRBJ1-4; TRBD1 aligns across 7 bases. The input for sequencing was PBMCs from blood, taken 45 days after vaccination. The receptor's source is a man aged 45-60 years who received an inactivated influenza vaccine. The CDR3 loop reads CASSSTDRVGEKLFF. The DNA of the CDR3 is TGTGCCAGCAGTTCCACCGACAGGGTAGGGGAAAAACTGTTTTTT.